The 28 T cell receptor beta chains in this list originate from one sample, sequenced in a study of cytomegalovirus exposure and HLA in healthy donors (dated by TCRdb to 2017 to 2019). Libraries were built with the immunoSEQ multiplex PCR assay. For the multiplex PCR, a mixture combining 60 forward primers for TCR Vbeta segments and 13 reverse primers for TCR Jbeta segments was used. TCRdb limited this immuneACCESS table to in-frame rearrangements with V and J called. A share of clones is missing; checked studies link under half to unresolved V genes, and the rest is unexplained. Counted in this sample were around 100,000 clones; over 65% of them appeared once. The ten largest clones capture under 5% of the sample. The sample consisted of PBMCs. Every receptor here comes from a man aged 30 to 39 in good health and CMV-seronegative.

The V call is TRBV5-1, the J call TRBJ2-3; TRBD2 aligns across 7 bases. Germline CDR1 and CDR2: SGHRS and YFSETQ. This CDR3 has 15 residues. With V trimmed by 4 bases and J by 10 bases, 15 bases remained unmatched. CDR3 sequence reads: CASSPVTSAGEAQYF. CDR3 bases: TGCGCCAGCAGCCCCGTAACTAGCGCAGGTGAGGCGCAGTATTTT. Together with reference TRBV5-1 and TRBJ2-3, the CDR3 gives the full variable domain: KAGVTQTPRYLIKTRGQQVTLSCSPISGHRSVSWYQQTPGQGLQFLFEYFSETQRNKGNFPGRFSGRQFSNSRSEMNVSTLELGDSALYLCASSPVTSAGEAQYFGPGTRLTVL.

This clone was observed a few times. The chain combines TRBV9 with TRBJ2-3; D not resolved. The CDR3 covers 15 residues. Germline V gene data show CDR1 as SGDLS and CDR2 as YYNGEE. V gave up 0 bases and J gave up 0 bases, with 8 bases separating them. The CDR3, as DNA: TGTGCCAGCAGCGTAGAAACCCTAAGCACAGATACGCAGTATTTT. Translation: CASSVETLSTDTQYF.

J is TRBJ2-7 and V is TRBV14; D not certain. Germline V gives CDR1 SGHDN, CDR2 FVKESK. The V and J ends lost 0 bases and 1 base respectively, with 13 bases between them. This CDR3 contains 16 residues. In DNA form, the CDR3 reads TGTGCCAGCAGCCAAGATTTCAGGTACAAGTCCTACGAGCAGTACTTC. Encoded protein: CASSQDFRYKSYEQYF.

The chain has TRBV7-2 and TRBJ2-5, with TRBD2 matching over 7 bases. The end of the DNA aligns better with TRBJ2-7, so the J call may be wrong. This CDR3 is 15 amino acids long. Looked up from germline, CDR1 is SGHTA and CDR2 is FQGNSA. CDR3 in amino acids: CASSLDASGKGEQYF. DNA for the CDR3: TGTGCCAGCAGCTTAGATGCCAGCGGGAAGGGCGAGCAGTACTTC.

The J gene is TRBJ2-3, the V gene TRBV4-1; TRBD1 aligns across 11 bases. V gave up 4 bases and J gave up 3 bases; unmatched junction bases: 9. The CDR3 is 17 amino acids. CDR1 MGHRA and CDR2 YSYEKL come from the germline V gene. Written as DNA, the CDR3 is TGCGCCAGCAGCCTTGGGACAGGGGGTAGGGGAACAGATACGCAGTATTTT. Its translation is CASSLGTGGRGTDTQYF.

The gene calls are TRBV5-6 and TRBJ1-2; D gene unclear. The V gene's germline CDR1 is SGHDT and CDR2 YYEEEE. Trimming shortened V by 3 bases and J by 6 bases, and 12 bases separated the two germline ends. The CDR3 has 13 residues. In DNA, the CDR3 is TGTGCCAGCAGCTCCCCCGGAGGGAATGGCTACACCTTC. Encoded protein: CASSSPGGNGYTF.

V is TRBV10-3 and J is TRBJ2-1; a possible D gene is TRBD2 (5 bases). The germline V gene has CDR1 ENHRY and CDR2 SYGVKD. Trimming took off 6 bases at V and 2 bases at J, with 23 bases between the two ends. The CDR3 consists of 18 residues. The CDR3: CAIRPTGLNSATYNEQFF. As DNA, the CDR3 is TGTGCCATCAGACCGACTGGACTGAATTCGGCAACCTACAATGAGCAGTTCTTC.

This clone was seen only a few times. CDR3 amino acids: CASSPLASSETQYF. The CDR3 DNA follows: TGTGCCAGCTCACCATTAGCTAGCTCAGAGACCCAGTACTTC. The genes are TRBV18 and TRBJ2-5, with TRBD2 as a possible D gene (5 bases). The V gene lost 2 bases and the J gene lost 4 bases, with 11 bases spanning the gap. CDR3 size: 14 residues. The V gene's germline CDR1 is KGHSH and CDR2 LQKENI.

This clone was counted a few times. The chain carries TRBV5-1 and TRBJ1-6; the match to TRBD1 covers 8 bases. This CDR3 contains 15 residues. The V gene end was trimmed by 2 bases and the J gene end by 7 bases; junction bases not matched to a gene: 5. From germline, CDR1 is SGHRS and CDR2 YFSETQ. The CDR3 reads CASSFSGQVNSPLHF. Written as DNA, the CDR3 is TGCGCCAGCAGCTTCTCGGGACAGGTCAATTCACCCCTCCACTTT.

The rearrangement joins TRBV6-5 to TRBJ2-5; TRBD2 aligns across 11 bases. From germline, CDR1 is MNHEY and CDR2 SVGAGI. With V trimmed by 6 bases and J by 0 bases, 3 bases remained unmatched. This CDR3 comprises 15 residues. CDR3 protein: CASSPGLADQETQYF. In DNA form, the CDR3 reads TGTGCCAGCAGCCCGGGACTAGCGGACCAAGAGACCCAGTACTTC.

In its sample, this clone was seen a few times. This chain links TRBV5-1 with TRBJ2-6; a weak D match, TRBD2 (6 bases). The ends were cut back, 4 bases at V and 0 bases at J, with 8 bases in the middle. CDR1 and CDR2 from the germline V gene are SGHRS and YFSETQ. The length of the CDR3 is 15 residues. This CDR3 is CASSGGNSGANVLTF. CDR3 nucleotide sequence: TGCGCCAGCAGCGGAGGGAACTCTGGGGCCAACGTCCTGACTTTC.

The chain couples TRBV19 to TRBJ2-3, with 9 bases lining up with TRBD2. The V segment lost 5 bases and the J segment 2 bases; nucleotides outside the gene matches: 8. The CDR3 covers 16 residues. Germline CDR1 reads LNHDA; CDR2 reads SQIVND (reference sequence). CDR3 bases: TGTGCCAGTAGTCCGACTAGCGGAGGAGTCACAGATACGCAGTATTTT. It codes for CASSPTSGGVTDTQYF.

The chain is built from TRBV10-2 and TRBJ1-1; the match to TRBD1 covers 9 bases. V was pared by 5 bases and J by 1 base, with 5 bases of the junction left unmatched. CDR1 is WSHSY, CDR2 SAAADI, per germline. This CDR3 has 15 residues. The chain's CDR3 is CASSTGGAWNTEAFF. The CDR3, as DNA: TGCGCCAGCAGTACAGGGGGCGCTTGGAACACTGAAGCTTTCTTT.

This clone was seen only a few times. This chain links TRBV5-4 with TRBJ2-1; 11 nucleotides match TRBD1. CDR3 length: 15 residues. Per germline, CDR1 SGHNT and CDR2 YYREEE (reference sequence). Losses at the gene ends were 2 bases for V and 3 bases for J; bases not matched to a gene: 1. The CDR3: CASSFGTGGYNEQFF. The CDR3 DNA reads as TGTGCCAGCAGCTTCGGGACAGGGGGCTACAATGAGCAGTTCTTC.

This clone appeared once. V and J are TRBV2 and TRBJ2-7; D is unclear. This CDR3 has 11 residues. Germline V gene sequence: CDR1 SNHLY, CDR2 FYNNEI. V shed 8 bases and J shed 1 base, with 6 bases lying between them. The CDR3 spells CASQSSYEQYF. In DNA, the CDR3 is TGTGCCAGCCAGTCGTCCTACGAGCAGTACTTC.

This rearrangement joins TRBV29-1 to TRBJ1-5; no reliable D call. Germline V gene data show CDR1 as SQVTM and CDR2 as ANQGSEA. This CDR3 has 14 residues. The V end lost 4 bases, the J end lost 0 bases, and 10 bases lay between the germline ends. The CDR3 DNA follows: TGCAGCGTTGGGGAGCCGTATAGCAATCAGCCCCAGCATTTT. The encoded protein is CSVGEPYSNQPQHF.

This clone was seen more than once but under ten times. V gene TRBV14 combines with J gene TRBJ2-1; TRBD2 matches 7 bases. In germline, CDR1 is SGHDN, CDR2 FVKESK. Trimming removed 2 bases from V and 8 bases from J; junction bases left unmatched: 3. The CDR3 is 13 residues long. The CDR3 spells CASSQFRGDEQFF. The DNA for the CDR3 is TGTGCCAGCAGCCAATTCCGGGGGGATGAGCAGTTCTTC.

The V call is TRBV11-2, the J call TRBJ2-1, with D possibly being TRBD2 (6 bases). The V gene's germline CDR1 is SGHAT and CDR2 FQNNGV. Trimming took 3 bases from V and 3 from J, leaving 9 bases between them. This CDR3 spans 14 amino acids. DNA for the CDR3: TGTGCCAGCAGCTTCAGTAGCGGCTACAATGAGCAGTTCTTC. Residues: CASSFSSGYNEQFF.

The V gene is TRBV28, the J gene TRBJ2-1; TRBD2 is a possible D gene (5 bases). Germline V gene lookup returns CDR1 MDHEN and CDR2 SYDVKM. V lost 2 bases and J lost 7, with 15 bases in between. This CDR3 has 15 amino acids. The CDR3 region has the DNA TGTGCCAGCAGTTTAGTACTAGGAGAGTCAAATGAGCAGTTCTTC. Protein: CASSLVLGESNEQFF.

The chain joins TRBV2 to TRBJ1-4, with TRBD1 matching over 11 bases. V shed 5 bases, J shed 7 bases, and the junction held 6 bases outside the gene matches. Germline V CDR1 and CDR2: SNHLY, FYNNEI. The CDR3 is 15 amino acids. As DNA, the CDR3 is TGTGCCAGCAGTTCTAGGACAGGGGGCCTTGAAAAACTGTTTTTT. Amino acids: CASSSRTGGLEKLFF.

The chain combines TRBV7-2 with TRBJ1-3; D call uncertain. The CDR3 covers 14 residues. Trimming left V 9 bases short and J 1 base short, with 13 bases between. Germline loops: CDR1 SGHTA, CDR2 FQGNSA. CDR3 sequence reads: CASGGAFSGNTIYF. The CDR3 DNA reads TGTGCCAGTGGTGGAGCCTTTTCTGGAAACACCATATATTTT.

This rearrangement joins TRBV12-5 to TRBJ2-3; D gene unclear. Trimming stripped 3 bases from V and 4 bases from J, with 5 bases between. The CDR3 totals 12 residues. The germline V gene encodes CDR1 LGHNT and CDR2 FRNRAP. CDR3 sequence reads: CASGFSADTQYF. CDR3 coding DNA: TGTGCTAGTGGTTTCTCGGCAGATACGCAGTATTTT.

This chain uses TRBV6-1 with TRBJ1-2; 9 bases align to TRBD1. This CDR3 comprises 14 residues. Per the germline V gene, CDR1 is MNHNS and CDR2 is SASEGT. V shed 5 bases, J shed 5 bases, and the junction held 6 bases outside the gene matches. For the CDR3, the DNA is TGTGCCAGCAGTTTACAGGGGGCGAGGTATGGCTACACCTTC. Translated, it gives CASSLQGARYGYTF.

The V call is TRBV5-4, the J call TRBJ2-1; TRBD2 agrees at 7 bases. The CDR3 is 16 residues long. Germline trimming cut 4 bases from V and 5 bases from J; bases unmatched to any gene: 12. Germline-derived CDR1 and CDR2 are SGHNT and YYREEE (reference sequence). CDR3: CASSAGGREKNNEQFF. The CDR3 nucleotides are TGTGCCAGCAGCGCCGGAGGGAGGGAAAAAAACAATGAGCAGTTCTTC.

The chain is built from TRBV4-2 and TRBJ1-1; D gene unclear. Germline V CDR1 and CDR2: LGHNA, YNFKEQ. The CDR3 contains 15 residues. Trimming cost V 0 bases and J 6 bases, with 14 bases left between them. The DNA of the CDR3 is TGTGCCAGCAGCCAAGAGGAACTCTTGGGCGCTGAAGCTTTCTTT. Amino acids: CASSQEELLGAEAFF.

This rearrangement joins TRBV7-6 to TRBJ2-2, with TRBD2 matching 9 bases. This CDR3 region has 15 residues. CDR1 is SGHVS and CDR2 is FNYEAQ in the germline V gene. Losses at the gene ends were 3 bases for V and 5 bases for J; bases not matched to a gene: 4. CDR3 in amino acids: CASSLLAGVTGELFF. CDR3 nucleotide sequence: TGTGCCAGCAGCTTGTTAGCGGGAGTTACCGGGGAGCTGTTTTTT.

The rearrangement links TRBV25-1 to TRBJ1-6, with a tentative D call TRBD1 (5 bases). The CDR3 has 14 amino acids. Germline values: CDR1 MGHDK, CDR2 SYGVNS. Deletions cut 8 bases from V and 6 bases from J, with 14 bases between. CDR3 region: CASSGGISNSPLHF. The CDR3 bases are TGTGCCAGCTCTGGGGGGATTAGTAATTCACCCCTCCACTTT.

The rearrangement joins TRBV21-1 to TRBJ1-4. TRBV21-1 is designated a pseudogene. The CDR3 loop spans 16 amino acids. The CDR3 coding sequence is TGTGCCAGCAGCCCCCGGGAAAAGGGATCGACTGAAAAACTGTTTTTT. This encodes CASSPREKGSTEKLFF.